This is a list of T cell receptor beta chains from one sample in a study of blood T cell repertoires in COVID-19. Sequencing was performed with immunoSEQ multiplex PCR; in TCRdb, only in-frame clones are kept and a portion is missing. This table has fewer than 400,000 clones, 85% appearing once. Sequenced material: peripheral blood. The receptors come from a woman in her late teens or twenties with acute or convalescent COVID-19. Both conserved end residues are part of each CDR3. Each record gives: D gene, J gene, clone size, V gene, CDR3 DNA, CDR3 protein. The D gene is left open where the match is weak. Clone size is given for some rows only: seen once, a few or many times, or a class if the clone is expanded.

NA	TRBJ1-1	NA	TRBV5-6	TGTGCCAGCAGCTTGGGACATATGAACACTGAAGCTTTCTTT	CASSLGHMNTEAFF
NA	TRBJ1-6	NA	TRBV24-1	TGTGCCACTGACTCGAGCTCCTATAATTCACCCCTCCACTTT	CATDSSSYNSPLHF
NA	TRBJ2-7	NA	TRBV6-2/TRBV6-3	TGTGCCAGCAGTTATGACATGCCCTACGAGCAGTACTTC	CASSYDMPYEQYF
NA	TRBJ2-3	NA	TRBV2	TGTGCCAGCAGTTCGACAGAAGATACGCAGTATTTT	CASSSTEDTQYF
TRBD2	TRBJ2-5	NA	TRBV3-1/TRBV3-2	TGTGCCAGCAGCCAATTTGCGGGGGGGCCTCTAGAGACCCAGTACTTC	CASSQFAGGPLETQYF
TRBD1	TRBJ2-2	once	TRBV5-1	TGCGCCAGCAGGGCCGGGACAGGGGCTGTCACCGGGGAGCTGTTTTTT	CASRAGTGAVTGELFF
TRBD2	TRBJ2-1	NA	TRBV9	TGTGCCAGCAGCATCGCCGGGACTAGCGGGAATGAGCAGTTCTTC	CASSIAGTSGNEQFF
NA	TRBJ2-2	few	TRBV24-1	TGTGCCACCAGTGATTTCGATACGAGGAACACCGGGGAGCTGTTTTTT	CATSDFDTRNTGELFF
NA	TRBJ1-5	NA	TRBV4-1	TGCGCCAGCAGCAAGCGGGACTCAGGAGGCCATCAGCCCCAGCATTTT	CASSKRDSGGHQPQHF
NA	TRBJ1-6	NA	TRBV6-5	TGTGCCATCTGGACAGTCTATAATTCACCCCTCCACTTT	CAIWTVYNSPLHF
TRBD1	TRBJ1-5	NA	TRBV10-2	TGCGCCAGCAGTGAACTCGGGACAGGGGGCAATCAGCCCCAGCATTTT	CASSELGTGGNQPQHF
NA	TRBJ1-3	NA	TRBV10-1	TGCGCCAGCAGATTAACGACAGGCTCTGGAAACACCATATATTTT	CASRLTTGSGNTIYF
TRBD2	TRBJ2-2	NA	TRBV19	TGTGCCAGTAGTAGTAGCGGGCACAGAACCGGGGAGCTGTTTTTT	CASSSSGHRTGELFF
TRBD1	TRBJ1-5	NA	TRBV19	TGTGCCAGTAGCCGGGGGGCAGGGGGCGACAATCAGCCCCAGCATTTT	CASSRGAGGDNQPQHF
TRBD2	TRBJ2-1	NA	TRBV7-8	TGTGCCAGCAGCTTAGCGGCAAGCGGGACCCAGCAGTTCTTC	CASSLAASGTQQFF
TRBD1	TRBJ2-2	NA	TRBV28	TGTGCCAGCAGCACCGGGACAGGGTCAACCGGGGAGCTGTTTTTT	CASSTGTGSTGELFF
TRBD1	TRBJ2-3	NA	TRBV11-2	TGTGCCAGCAGCTTAGCGGACAGGGAGGCAGATACGCAGTATTTT	CASSLADREADTQYF
TRBD2	TRBJ2-3	NA	TRBV10-3	TGTGCCATCAGTCCCCGGACTAGCGGGAGCACAGATACGCAGTATTTT	CAISPRTSGSTDTQYF
NA	TRBJ2-4	NA	TRBV2	TGTGCCAGCAGCCCGCATGTACTCAGGGGAGCCAAAAACATTCAGTACTTC	CASSPHVLRGAKNIQYF
TRBD1	TRBJ1-3	NA	TRBV6-2/TRBV6-3	TGTGCCAGCAGTTACTCGACCGAGTGGGACAGGCGCTTT	CASSYSTEWDRRF
TRBD2	TRBJ2-1	NA	TRBV9	TGTGCCAGCAGCGTAGTCCTTGCGGGAGGTTCCGATGAGCAGTTCTTC	CASSVVLAGGSDEQFF
NA	TRBJ1-2	NA	TRBV2	TGTGCCGTACAAGACTATGGCTACACCTTC	CAVQDYGYTF
NA	TRBJ1-5	NA	TRBV2	TGTGCCAGCAGTGAGTGGACAGAGAATCAGCCCCAGCATTTT	CASSEWTENQPQHF
NA	TRBJ1-2	once	TRBV9	TGTGCCAGCAGCGTAGGGGGCACAAACTATGGCTACACCTTC	CASSVGGTNYGYTF
TRBD1	TRBJ1-1	NA	TRBV28	TGTGCCAGCAGCCGGGGGGGGACAGGGATGACTGAAGCTTTCTTT	CASSRGGTGMTEAFF
TRBD1	TRBJ1-5	few	TRBV9	TGTGCCAGCAGCGTAGGCGGACAGGGTTTTGAGCCCCAGCATTTT	CASSVGGQGFEPQHF
NA	TRBJ1-2	NA	TRBV5-5	TGTGCCAGCAGCTTGGAGGTACAGGCTTATGGCTACACCTTC	CASSLEVQAYGYTF
TRBD1	TRBJ1-3	NA	TRBV11-2	TGTGCCAGCAGCTCCCTATCGACAGGGAAAGGAAACACCATATATTTT	CASSSLSTGKGNTIYF
NA	TRBJ1-1	NA	TRBV5-4	TGTGCCAGCAGCTCGGGAGACCTGGCGGAGGGGACTGAAGCTTTCTTT	CASSSGDLAEGTEAFF
TRBD2	TRBJ2-1	many	TRBV2	TGTGCCAGCGGGGGGGGTGAGCAGTTCTTC	CASGGGEQFF
TRBD1	TRBJ2-2	few	TRBV24-1	TGTGCCACCAGTGAACCCGGGACAGGGGTCACCGGGGAGCTGTTTTTT	CATSEPGTGVTGELFF
NA	TRBJ2-7	NA	TRBV7-2	TGTGCCAGCAGCTTAAGGGGGGGCAGTGCCTACGAGCAGTACTTC	CASSLRGGSAYEQYF
TRBD2	TRBJ2-3	NA	TRBV9	TGTGCCAGCAGCACCGTAGCGGGGGGGCCAGATACGCAGTATTTT	CASSTVAGGPDTQYF
NA	TRBJ2-3	NA	TRBV11-2	TGTGCCAGCAGCGCACACTACCAGGGGCTCACAGATACGCAGTATTTT	CASSAHYQGLTDTQYF
NA	TRBJ2-5	NA	TRBV24-1	TGTGCCACTTCACAGGGGGGGGGAGAGACTCAGTACTTC	CATSQGGGETQYF
NA	TRBJ2-2	few	TRBV5-1	TGCGCCAGCAGCCCAGTGAACACCGGGGAGCTGTTTTTT	CASSPVNTGELFF
TRBD2	TRBJ2-2	once	TRBV9	TGTGCCAGCAGCGTTGAGCGGGGACTAGCGGGAGACCCTCAGGCAGGGGAGCTGTTTTTT	CASSVERGLAGDPQAGELFF
NA	TRBJ2-7	NA	TRBV19	TGTGCCAGTAGCCCGGACTATGCCGAGCAGTACTTC	CASSPDYAEQYF
TRBD1	TRBJ1-2	NA	TRBV28	TGTGCCAGCAACACGCGGACAGGGCGTGGCTACACCTTC	CASNTRTGRGYTF
TRBD1	TRBJ2-7	NA	TRBV3-1/TRBV3-2	TGTGCCAGCAGCCAAGACCGACAGGGTGCCTACGAGCAGTACTTC	CASSQDRQGAYEQYF
NA	TRBJ1-1	few	TRBV28	TGTGCCAGCAGTACAGGAGGGAAGAACACTGAAGCTTTCTTT	CASSTGGKNTEAFF
NA	TRBJ2-7	NA	TRBV29-1	TGCAGCGTTGAGGGGCCCCACGTGAACGAGCAGTACTTC	CSVEGPHVNEQYF